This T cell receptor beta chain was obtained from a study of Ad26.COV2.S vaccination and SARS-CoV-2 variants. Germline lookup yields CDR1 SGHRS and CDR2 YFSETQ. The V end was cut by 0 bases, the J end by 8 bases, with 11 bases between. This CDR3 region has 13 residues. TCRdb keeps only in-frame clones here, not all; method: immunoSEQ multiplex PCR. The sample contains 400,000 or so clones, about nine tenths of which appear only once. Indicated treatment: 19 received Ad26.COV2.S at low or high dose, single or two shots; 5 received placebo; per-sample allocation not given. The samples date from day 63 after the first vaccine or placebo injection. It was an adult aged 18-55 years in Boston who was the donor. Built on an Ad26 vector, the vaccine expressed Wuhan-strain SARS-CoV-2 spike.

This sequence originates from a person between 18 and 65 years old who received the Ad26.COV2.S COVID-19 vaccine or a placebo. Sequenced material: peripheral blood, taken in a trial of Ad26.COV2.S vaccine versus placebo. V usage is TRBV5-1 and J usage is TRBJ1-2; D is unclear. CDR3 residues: CASSLGTPLGYTF. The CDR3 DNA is TGCGCCAGCAGCTTGGGGACCCCACTCGGCTACACCTTC.